This is a list of T cell receptor beta chains from one sample in a study of HIV-infected patients and healthy controls. TCRdb reanalysed the 5' RACE reads using MiXCR and keeps one entry per CDR3 protein. The sample holds some 20,000 distinct CDR3 sequences, around 8.2% seen once. Specimen: blood. The source is an adult in good health. CDR3s include the opening cysteine and the closing phenylalanine or tryptophan. A D gene is named only where the DNA matches it firmly. Size values are once, few and many counts, or a class for expanded clones, and some rows have none.

V gene,D gene,clone size,J gene,CDR3 protein,CDR3 DNA
TRBV5-1,TRBD1,many,TRBJ1-2,CASSSGTGGEYGYTF,TGCGCCAGCAGCTCCGGGACAGGGGGAGAATATGGCTACACCTTC
TRBV6-2/TRBV6-3,.,many,TRBJ2-1,CASSLSLSGLNEQFF,TGTGCCAGCAGCCTTTCCCTAAGCGGCCTGAATGAGCAGTTCTTC
TRBV7-3,.,.,TRBJ2-3,CASSYSGSTDTQYF,TGTGCCAGCAGCTATAGCGGTAGCACAGATACGCAGTATTTT
TRBV4-1,.,many,TRBJ2-1,CASSQIERPSYNEQFF,TGCGCCAGCAGCCAAATAGAGCGGCCCTCCTACAATGAGCAGTTCTTC
TRBV6-5,.,.,TRBJ2-5,CASSYSTGWGETQYF,TGTGCCAGCAGTTACTCTACAGGGTGGGGAGAGACCCAGTACTTC
TRBV28,.,.,TRBJ2-4,CASGSPGRLAKNIQYF,TGTGCCAGCGGCTCGCCGGGGCGCCTAGCCAAAAACATTCAGTACTTC
TRBV5-4,.,medium-sized,TRBJ2-5,CASSLGKQETQYF,TGTGCCAGCAGCTTGGGGAAACAAGAGACCCAGTACTTC
TRBV14,TRBD1,few,TRBJ1-1,CASSQELGQGNTEAFF,TGTGCCAGCAGCCAAGAACTGGGACAGGGGAACACTGAAGCTTTCTTT
TRBV11-2,TRBD1,medium-sized,TRBJ2-5,CASSRGQGLKTQYF,TGTGCCAGCAGCCGGGGACAGGGGTTAAAGACCCAGTACTTC
TRBV14,.,many,TRBJ2-5,CASSQAGRGQETQYF,TGTGCCAGCAGCCAGGCTGGACGGGGCCAAGAGACCCAGTACTTC
TRBV29-1,TRBD2,many,TRBJ2-1,CSVAGRLLKEQFF,TGCAGCGTTGCCGGGAGGCTCCTCAAGGAGCAGTTCTTC
TRBV12-3/TRBV12-4,.,medium-sized,TRBJ2-3,CASSLAGLTDTQYF,TGTGCCAGCAGTTTAGCGGGCCTCACAGATACGCAGTATTTT
TRBV7-2,.,medium-sized,TRBJ2-6,CASSLNSLSGANVLTF,TGTGCCAGCAGCTTAAACAGCCTCAGCGGGGCCAACGTCCTGACTTTC
TRBV6-5,.,many,TRBJ2-1,CASHSANNEQFF,TGTGCCAGCCATTCAGCAAACAATGAGCAGTTCTTC
TRBV20-1,.,few,TRBJ2-3,CSASRTSRTDTQYF,TGCAGTGCTAGCCGCACTAGTCGAACAGATACGCAGTATTTT
TRBV20-1,TRBD2,medium-sized,TRBJ2-1,CSASKQGVTPSGSYEQFF,TGCAGTGCTTCTAAACAGGGGGTGACGCCTAGCGGGAGTTATGAGCAGTTCTTC
TRBV3-1,.,many,TRBJ2-2,CASVGGTTNTGELFF,TGTGCCAGCGTTGGGGGCACGACGAACACCGGGGAGCTGTTTTTT
TRBV29-1,.,many,TRBJ2-6,CSVSQESGANVLTF,TGCAGCGTCTCACAGGAGTCTGGGGCCAACGTCCTGACTTTC
TRBV20-1,.,many,TRBJ1-2,CSARLSGANYGYTF,TGCAGTGCTAGACTAAGCGGGGCTAACTATGGCTACACCTTC
TRBV28,.,medium-sized,TRBJ1-2,CASSLNRVSYGYTF,TGTGCCAGCAGTCTCAACAGGGTTTCCTATGGCTACACCTTC
TRBV6-1,.,few,TRBJ2-2,CASSEYTGELFF,TGTGCCAGCAGTGAATACACCGGGGAGCTGTTTTTT
TRBV20-1,.,many,TRBJ1-2,CSARDYGYTF,TGCAGTGCTAGAGACTATGGCTACACCTTC
TRBV27,.,.,TRBJ2-5,CASSLWREETQYF,TGTGCCAGCAGTTTGTGGAGGGAGGAAACCCAGTACTTC
TRBV20-1,.,few,TRBJ2-1,CSGARLVGGEQFF,TGCAGTGGCGCAAGGTTGGTTGGGGGTGAGCAGTTCTTC
TRBV10-3,.,many,TRBJ2-1,CAIGHTYNEQFF,TGTGCCATAGGGCATACCTACAATGAGCAGTTCTTC
TRBV18,.,medium-sized,TRBJ1-5,CASSPVGGTTSLPGPQHF,TGTGCCAGCTCACCTGTTGGTGGCACCACTTCTTTGCCGGGGCCCCAGCATTTT
TRBV6-1,TRBD1,medium-sized,TRBJ2-3,CASSGQGLGTDTQYF,TGTGCCAGCAGTGGACAGGGGCTGGGGACAGATACGCAGTATTTT
TRBV6-5,.,many,TRBJ2-1,CASSYSPDNEQFF,TGTGCCAGCAGTTACTCGCCAGACAATGAGCAGTTCTTC
TRBV3-1,TRBD2,medium-sized,TRBJ2-3,CASSQGLAGTTDTQYF,TGTGCCAGCAGCCAAGGACTAGCGGGAACCACAGATACGCAGTATTTT
TRBV7-2,.,many,TRBJ2-7,CASSPLGGPPYEQYF,TGTGCCAGCAGCCCGCTCGGCGGCCCACCCTACGAGCAGTACTTC
TRBV11-2,.,many,TRBJ2-7,CASSPYRDEQYF,TGTGCCAGCAGCCCGTACAGGGACGAGCAGTACTTC
TRBV4-1,.,.,TRBJ2-4,CASSQVQALAKNIQYF,TGCGCCAGCAGCCAAGTACAAGCTCTAGCCAAAAACATTCAGTACTTC
TRBV11-2,.,medium-sized,TRBJ2-1,CASSLLGPEQFF,TGTGCCAGCAGCTTATTAGGGCCCGAGCAGTTCTTC
TRBV29-1,.,few,TRBJ1-1,CSARGTEAFF,TGCAGCGCCCGTGGAACTGAAGCTTTCTTT
TRBV29-1,.,many,TRBJ2-3,CSVATWFTDTQYF,TGCAGCGTTGCCACTTGGTTCACAGATACGCAGTATTTT
TRBV6-2/TRBV6-3,.,many,TRBJ2-3,CASIEGSRTDTQYF,TGTGCCAGCATTGAGGGCTCGCGCACAGATACGCAGTATTTT
TRBV12-3/TRBV12-4,.,few,TRBJ1-1,CASSLDLTVSTEAFF,TGTGCCAGCAGTTTAGATCTCACGGTATCCACTGAAGCTTTCTTT
TRBV7-8,.,.,TRBJ2-2,CASSLARTTGAGELFF,TGTGCCAGCAGCTTAGCGAGGACTACAGGAGCCGGGGAGCTGTTTTTT
TRBV27,.,many,TRBJ2-7,CASSPTFPRTGEQYF,TGTGCCAGCAGCCCTACGTTTCCCCGCACTGGCGAGCAGTACTTC
TRBV29-1,.,many,TRBJ1-3,CSVKGFSGNTIYF,TGCAGCGTAAAAGGGTTCTCTGGAAACACCATATATTTT
TRBV28,.,medium-sized,TRBJ1-2,CASSPQGMLGYTF,TGTGCCAGCAGTCCACAGGGAATGCTCGGCTACACCTTC
TRBV25-1,.,many,TRBJ2-1,CASCRDTGGRQFF,TGTGCCAGCTGCCGGGACACTGGAGGTAGGCAGTTCTTC
TRBV12-3/TRBV12-4,.,few,TRBJ1-1,CASSLGTEAFF,TGTGCCAGCAGTTTGGGCACTGAAGCTTTCTTT
TRBV19,.,.,TRBJ2-2,CASSIVKGTTGELFF,TGTGCCAGTAGTATAGTGAAGGGTACCACCGGGGAGCTGTTTTTT
TRBV28,TRBD1,.,TRBJ2-3,CASSGQGNTQYF,TGTGCCAGCAGCGGACAGGGGAATACGCAGTATTTT
TRBV7-8,.,.,TRBJ2-5,CASSLSSEETQYF,TGTGCCAGCAGCTTATCTAGCGAGGAGACCCAGTACTTC
TRBV9,.,many,TRBJ2-1,CASSAYYNEQFF,TGTGCCAGCAGCGCTTACTACAATGAGCAGTTCTTC
TRBV7-9,TRBD1,many,TRBJ2-5,CASSRDSQETQYF,TGTGCCAGCAGCCGGGACAGCCAAGAGACCCAGTACTTC
TRBV18,.,.,TRBJ1-5,CASSPGGFNEQPQHF,TGTGCCAGCTCACCCGGGGGGTTTAACGAGCAGCCCCAGCATTTT
TRBV5-1,TRBD1,many,TRBJ2-1,CASSLGVDRLYNEQFF,TGCGCCAGCAGCTTGGGGGTGGACAGGCTGTACAATGAGCAGTTCTTC